This TCR beta chain was observed in a study of long-term antiretroviral therapy in people with HIV. Findings and caveats of the study: Repertoire dominance by clones expanded before ART was seen at all time points. Blood dating 2004 to 2017 may reflect older ART regimens.

CDR1 and CDR2 from the germline V gene are SGHVS and FQNEAQ. This CDR3 has 15 residues. The ends were cut back, 1 base at V and 7 bases at J, with 14 bases in the middle. Remarks on this clone: The antigen is undetermined.

Samples were assayed with immunoSEQ v3.0 at survey level. The data were produced by immunoSEQ multiplex PCR, yet TCRdb's version contains in-frame clones alone and is incomplete. Among approximately 20,000 clones, approximately 90% were seen once, and the ten largest hold 3.5% to 5%. The receptor comes from a man in his late teens or twenties with HIV. The sequences come from unsorted PBMCs, collected 2.1 years after starting antiretroviral therapy. The V and J genes are TRBV7-8 and TRBJ2-1, with a possible D match to TRBD2 (7 bases). Written as DNA, the CDR3 is TGTGCCAGCAGCTTAGGGTGGGGGGGGCCAAATGAGCAGTTCTTC. This codes for CASSLGWGGPNEQFF.